This entry describes one T cell receptor beta chain. This clone's antigen is unknown. The input lacks base qualities; no much larger clone sits a single base away. The source of the sample is a study of blood T cell repertoires in COVID-19 (dated by TCRdb to the early 2020s). About the full investigation: Samples covering the acute and convalescent phases of COVID-19 were provided by collaborators in the United States, Italy and Spain. The prospective study material was composed of cDNA or gDNA derived from T cells, B-cell-depleted T cells, or PBMCs. Deeply sampled blood TCRbeta repertoires from subjects exposed to, actively infected with, or recovered from COVID-19 were included in the dataset. The repertoires were released in a freely available public database meant as a resource for research on the immune response to SARS-CoV-2. Samples came from the ongoing ImmuneRACE study (first 160 participants) plus 1,254 subjects from 6 global collaborators. Sample metadata almost always included a de-identified subject ID, COVID-19 status, age in years and sex. HLA class I and class II types, where available, came from metadata supplied by the sample provider rather than from assay-based typing. Findings and caveats that apply to the study as a whole: The quantity of clinical and demographic metadata differed by source and by participant and was supplied without curation.

The collaborating institutions used their own protocols to collect whole blood in K2EDTA tubes. Collaborator samples were shipped for TCRbeta analysis as frozen whole blood, isolated PBMCs, or DNA extracted from either sample type. TCRbeta CDR3 regions were amplified from genomic DNA using the immunoSEQ Assay, a bias-controlled multiplex PCR. The original pipeline was this. Nucleated cell counts per sample were estimated from amplification of reference gene primers within the assay. To quantify the absolute abundance of each unique TCRbeta CDR3 rearrangement, sequence reads were collapsed and filtered. For each sample, productive Simpson clonality was calculated as the square root of Simpson's diversity index across productive rearrangements. Sourced from immuneACCESS, this table was stored by TCRdb with only in-frame sequences that have V and J called. A share of the clones is absent; for the studies checked, an unresolved V gene accounts for under half, and the remainder has no known explanation. V, J and clone size are those of that table, while D and trimming were read from the DNA. Recorded for this sample are about 38,000 clones; approximately 90% of them occurred a single time. Of the sample, 7% to 9% falls within the top ten clones.

Sequencing was done on a sample of peripheral blood. This sequence originates from a human donor in a cohort sampled during active COVID-19.

The CDR3 protein: CASSLFAGARETQYF. The nucleotides read TGTGCCAGCAGCTTATTTGCGGGAGCTCGCGAGACCCAGTACTTC. Recombination joined TRBV7-8 with TRBJ2-5; TRBD2 lines up with 7 middle nucleotides. Counted from cysteine to phenylalanine, this CDR3 has 15 amino acids. Left in the record is the CDR3 DNA by itself, 45 bases read in frame from the first base. Trimmed from V: 2 bases; trimmed from J: 5 bases; junction bases lacking a gene match: 8. The germline V gene specifies SGHVS as CDR1 and FQNEAQ as CDR2.